The present T cell receptor (beta chain) was sequenced within a study of blood T cell repertoires in COVID-19. Clones were sequenced by immunoSEQ multiplex PCR, and TCRdb holds only the in-frame ones, with some missing. The sample includes some 100,000 clones, roughly 88% seen only once; the top ten take 2.1%. The CDR3 has 13 residues. Per the germline V gene, CDR1 is SGHTS and CDR2 is YDEGEE. V dropped 7 bases and J dropped 10; count of bases not matched to a gene: 13. V is TRBV5-8 and J is TRBJ1-1, with 7 bases identical to TRBD1. The sequencing sample was made of peripheral blood. The receptor comes from a man aged 45-60 years with COVID-19, enrolled during active disease. CDR3 in amino acids: CASEAGHRGSAFF. DNA of the CDR3: TGTGCCAGCGAGGCCGGGCACAGGGGATCAGCTTTCTTT.